This T cell receptor (beta chain) emerged from a study of patients and donors after allogeneic stem cell transplantation. CDR3 length: 12 amino acids. The ends were cut back, 4 bases at V and 4 bases at J, with 6 bases in the middle. Germline loops: CDR1 KGHDR, CDR2 SFDVKD. TCRdb independently ran MiXCR on the RT-PCR reads; one entry per CDR3 protein. The sample lists roughly 150,000 distinct CDR3 sequences, 24% occurring once. In its sample, this clonotype was seen a few times. The clonotype was recovered from a human donor who was either an allogeneic HSCT recipient or a stem cell or donor lymphocyte infusion donor (not recorded which). It is not recorded whose cells these are; they may come from a transplant donor. The chain uses TRBV24-1 and TRBJ1-2, with unresolved D. Sequenced material: blood, either unsorted or a sorted T cell fraction (not recorded which). The CDR3 loop reads CATSERGYGYTF. For the CDR3, the DNA is TGTGCCACCAGTGAACGCGGCTATGGCTACACCTTC.